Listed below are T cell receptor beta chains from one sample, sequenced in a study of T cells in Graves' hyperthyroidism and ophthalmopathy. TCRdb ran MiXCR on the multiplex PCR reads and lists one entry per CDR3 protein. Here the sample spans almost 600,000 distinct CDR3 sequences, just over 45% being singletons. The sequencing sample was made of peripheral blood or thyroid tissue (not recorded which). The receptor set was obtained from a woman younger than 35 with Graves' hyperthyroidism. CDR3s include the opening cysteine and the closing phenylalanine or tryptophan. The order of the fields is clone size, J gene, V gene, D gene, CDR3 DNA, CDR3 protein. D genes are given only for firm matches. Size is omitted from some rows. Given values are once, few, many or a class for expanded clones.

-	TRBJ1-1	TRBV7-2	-	TGTGCCAGCAGCAGATACTCCGGGGTAGGGCTCATCGGAGCTTTCTTT	CASSRYSGVGLIGAFF
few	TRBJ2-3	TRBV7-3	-	TGTGCCAGCAGCTCGGGCCCTTCAGATACGCAGTATTTT	CASSSGPSDTQYF
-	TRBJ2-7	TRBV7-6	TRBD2	TGTGCCAGCAGCTTAGCCACTAGCGGGGCACTCTACGAGCAGTACTTC	CASSLATSGALYEQYF
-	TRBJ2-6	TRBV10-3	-	TGTGCCATCAGGAATGCAATGGAGGCCAACGTCCTGACTTTC	CAIRNAMEANVLTF
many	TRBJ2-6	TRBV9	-	TGTGCCAGCAGCGTTAGTGGGGGCGGAACCCGATCTGGGGCCAACGTCCTGACTTTC	CASSVSGGGTRSGANVLTF
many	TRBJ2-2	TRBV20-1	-	TGCAGTGCGGGGGACCCGCCTAACACCGGGGAGCTGTTTTTT	CSAGDPPNTGELFF
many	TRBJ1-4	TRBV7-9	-	TGTGCCAGCAGCTTTACAGGGAGGAGTGATGAAAAACTGTTTTTT	CASSFTGRSDEKLFF
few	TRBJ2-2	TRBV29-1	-	TGCAGCGTTGAAGATTGGACAGGGGAGCTGTTTTTT	CSVEDWTGELFF
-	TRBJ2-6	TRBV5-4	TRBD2	TGTGCCAGCAGCCCCCGACTAGCGGGCCGAACACCGGGGGCCAACGTCCTGACTTTC	CASSPRLAGRTPGANVLTF
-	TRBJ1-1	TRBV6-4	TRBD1	TGTGCCAGCAGTGAAGAGGGGGCGGGTACTGAAGCTTTCTTT	CASSEEGAGTEAFF
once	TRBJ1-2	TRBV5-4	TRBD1	TGTGCCAGCAGCATACCGGGACAGGGTTATTCGCATGGCTACACCTTC	CASSIPGQGYSHGYTF
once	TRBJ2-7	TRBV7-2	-	TGTGCCAGCAGTGCTAGACCACAGGGCCACGCGATCTACGAGCAGTACTTC	CASSARPQGHAIYEQYF
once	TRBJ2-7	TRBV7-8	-	TGTGCCAGCAGCTCCGACAGGCCTCAGTACTTC	CASSSDRPQYF
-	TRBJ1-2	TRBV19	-	TGTGCCAGTAGTACATACGGGACGGGTAACTATGGCTACACCTTC	CASSTYGTGNYGYTF
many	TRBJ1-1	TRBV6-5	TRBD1	TGTGCCAGCAGTTATGGGACAGGAGTGGCTGAAGCTTTCTTT	CASSYGTGVAEAFF
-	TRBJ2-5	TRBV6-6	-	TGTGCCAGCAGTCCCCGGACTGGCGACTTCCAAGAGACCCAGTACTTC	CASSPRTGDFQETQYF
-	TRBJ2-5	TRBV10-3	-	TGTGCCAGCAGTTACTCGGGGACGGAGACCCAGTACTTC	CASSYSGTETQYF
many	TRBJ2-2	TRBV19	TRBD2	TGTGCCAGTAGGGGACTAGCGATTGCCGGGGAGCTGTTTTTT	CASRGLAIAGELFF
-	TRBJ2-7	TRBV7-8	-	TGTGCCAGCTACCCCATAGAGCCATACGAGCAGTACTTC	CASYPIEPYEQYF
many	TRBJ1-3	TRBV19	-	TGTGCCAGTAGTATTGAGGGGGCTGGAAACACCATATATTTT	CASSIEGAGNTIYF
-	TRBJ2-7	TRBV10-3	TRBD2	TGTGCCATCAGTGCGGTAGCGGGGGCCACCTACGAGCAGTACTTC	CAISAVAGATYEQYF
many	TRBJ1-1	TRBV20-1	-	TGCAGTGCTAGACACAGGATGAACACTGAAGCTTTCTTT	CSARHRMNTEAFF
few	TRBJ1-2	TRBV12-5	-	TGTGCTAGTGGTTTTGATCCGGGACGGGTAAACTATGGCTACACCTTC	CASGFDPGRVNYGYTF
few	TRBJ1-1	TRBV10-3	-	TGTGCCATCAGTGAGACCGGCAGGAGTGAAGCTTTCTTT	CAISETGRSEAFF
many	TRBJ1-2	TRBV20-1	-	TGCAGTGCTAGTGCTGGGAACTATGGCTACACCTTC	CSASAGNYGYTF
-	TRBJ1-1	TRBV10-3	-	TGTGCCATCAGTGAGGGGGAGACGGACACTGAAGCTTTCTTT	CAISEGETDTEAFF
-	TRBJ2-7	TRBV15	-	TGTGCCACCAGCAGTGAAGCCCCCGGGTACGAGCAGTACTTC	CATSSEAPGYEQYF
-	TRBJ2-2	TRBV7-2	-	-	CASSNSPGSCFF
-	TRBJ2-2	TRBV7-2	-	TGTGCCAGCGGCTTTCTGCCTTCCTGGGGTACTTCAGGTGACACCGGGGAGCTGTTTTTT	CASGFLPSWGTSGDTGELFF
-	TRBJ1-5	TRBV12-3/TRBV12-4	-	TGTGCCAGCAGTCAGGACCCGGTCAATCAGCCCCAGCATTTT	CASSQDPVNQPQHF
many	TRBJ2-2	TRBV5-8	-	TGTGCCAGCAGCTTGCTCGGACAGCCGAACACCGGGGAGCTGTTTTTT	CASSLLGQPNTGELFF
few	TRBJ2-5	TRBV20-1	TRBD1	TGCAGTGGGACAGGGGGCGAGGAGACCCAGTACTTC	CSGTGGEETQYF
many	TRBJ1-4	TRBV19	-	TGTGCCAGTAGTAGTTCCGGGACGCGAAATGAAAAACTGTTTTTT	CASSSSGTRNEKLFF
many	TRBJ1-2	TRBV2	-	TGTGCCAGCAGTGAAAGGGGCAGGGTTGATGGCTACACCTTC	CASSERGRVDGYTF
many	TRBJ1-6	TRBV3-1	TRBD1	TGTGCCAGCAGCCAGCAACCGGGACAGAATTCACCCCTCCACTTT	CASSQQPGQNSPLHF
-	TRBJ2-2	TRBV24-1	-	TGTGCCACCAGTGATTTTTCGCCAGGGGTTCGTGTCGGGGAGCTGTTTTTT	CATSDFSPGVRVGELFF
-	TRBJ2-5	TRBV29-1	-	TGCAGCGTCCGCAGGGGTTTTCAAGAGACCCAGTACTTC	CSVRRGFQETQYF
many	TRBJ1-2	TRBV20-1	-	TGCAGTGCTAGAGACCGACGGACTAACTATGGCTACACCTTC	CSARDRRTNYGYTF
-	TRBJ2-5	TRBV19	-	TGTGCCAGTATACAGTCTGGGAGTGGAGGGGAGACCCAGTACTTC	CASIQSGSGGETQYF
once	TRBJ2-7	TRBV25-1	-	TGTGCCAGCAGCCCCATGGGGCCCGGGGAGCAGTACTTC	CASSPMGPGEQYF
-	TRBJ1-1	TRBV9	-	TGTGCCAGCAGCGCCTCTCCGGGATATACTGAAGCTTTCTTT	CASSASPGYTEAFF
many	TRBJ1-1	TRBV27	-	TGTGCCAGCAGCTTAAGGGGGAACACTGAAGCTTTCTTT	CASSLRGNTEAFF
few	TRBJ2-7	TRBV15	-	TGTGCCACCAGCAGATCGTATGAGGAGACCGCCTACGAGCAGTACTTC	CATSRSYEETAYEQYF
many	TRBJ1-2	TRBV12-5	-	TGTGCTAGTGGTTTGGAAGATAGCTATGGCTACACCTTC	CASGLEDSYGYTF
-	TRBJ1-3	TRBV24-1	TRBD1	TGTGCCAGCAGCCAAGAAATCGGGACAGGGAGAGGAAACACCATATATTTT	CASSQEIGTGRGNTIYF
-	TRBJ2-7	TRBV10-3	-	TGTGCCATCAGTGAGTCGAGGTGGTGCGGCAGCTCCTACGAGCAGTACTTC	CAISESRWCGSSYEQYF